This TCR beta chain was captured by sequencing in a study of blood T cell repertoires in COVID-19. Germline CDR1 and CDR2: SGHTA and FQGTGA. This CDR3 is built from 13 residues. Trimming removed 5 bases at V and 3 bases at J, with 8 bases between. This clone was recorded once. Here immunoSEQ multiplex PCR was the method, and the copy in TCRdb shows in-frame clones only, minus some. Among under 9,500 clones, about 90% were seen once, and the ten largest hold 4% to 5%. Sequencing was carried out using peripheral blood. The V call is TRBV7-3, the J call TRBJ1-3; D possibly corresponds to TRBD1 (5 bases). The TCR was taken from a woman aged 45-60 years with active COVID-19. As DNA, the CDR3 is TGTGCCAGCAGCGGAGACAGTGGAAACACCATATATTTT. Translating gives CASSGDSGNTIYF.